This T cell receptor beta chain was documented in a study of CD8 T cells in Susac syndrome. With regard to this clonotype: Antigen unknown.

The CDR3 has 15 residues. Germline CDR1 and CDR2: SGHRS and YFSETQ. V was trimmed by 5 bases and J by 8 bases, leaving 22 bases between them. With random hexamers, reverse transcription was performed on roughly 0.45 to 1 ug of RNA. The CDR3 of TCR beta was amplified by immunoSEQ multiplex PCR across 54 Vbeta and 13 Jbeta. Via MiXCR, TCRdb re-called the immunoSEQ multiplex PCR reads, giving one row per CDR3 protein. The data show about 210,000 distinct CDR3 sequences, with about 95% seen just once and approximately 0.082% held by the top ten. Study findings and constraints: TCR sequencing and HLA analysis covered a relatively small number of individuals.

TEMRA cells were FACS-enriched and CD8+ and CD4+ T cells negatively isolated. The sample comprised CD4+ T cells from PBMCs. The chain couples TRBV5-1 to TRBJ2-5; D gene uncertain. The sequence was collected from a human donor with multiple sclerosis. CDR3 sequence: CASRRFVTGPYTQYF. In DNA form, the CDR3 reads TGCGCCAGCAGAAGATTCGTCACTGGTCCCTACACCCAGTACTTC.